Listed below are T cell receptor beta chains from one sample, sequenced in a study of blood T cells in healthy people across ages. TCRdb ran MiXCR on the 5' RACE reads and lists one entry per CDR3 protein. This sample carries some 1.4 million distinct CDR3 sequences, approximately 40% of them seen once, and the ten largest clones take around 8%. Sequenced input: blood. These receptors came from a woman in her late teens or twenties in good health. CDR3s include the opening cysteine and the closing phenylalanine or tryptophan.

j_call v_call cdr3_aa
TRBJ1-1 TRBV28 CASSFYDRAAFF
TRBJ2-1 TRBV24-1 CATSDQNEQFF
TRBJ1-6 TRBV27 CASNDRGINSPLHF
TRBJ2-3 TRBV12-3/TRBV12-4 CASSFGAGSDTQYF
TRBJ1-2 TRBV3-1 CASSPKGPPGYGYTF
TRBJ2-7 TRBV4-2 CASSQALLGEQYF
TRBJ2-4 TRBV25-1 CANTTGTGTAIQYF
TRBJ2-5 TRBV10-3 CAISPDVSQETQYF
TRBJ2-1 TRBV6-4 CASSEMIADSNEQFF
TRBJ1-1 TRBV7-9 CTSTSGGVAEAFF
TRBJ1-1 TRBV18 CASSLMTEAFF
TRBJ2-1 TRBV4-1 CASSQTSGTEQFF
TRBJ2-7 TRBV7-9 CASSGVYYEQYF
TRBJ2-2 TRBV2 CASSSGEDGELFF
TRBJ2-3 TRBV12-3/TRBV12-4 CASTRDPQIETQYF
TRBJ1-2 TRBV20-1 CSAPAPGNYGYTF
TRBJ2-3 TRBV6-5 CATLAGTDTQYF
TRBJ2-5 TRBV18 CASSPRGESQETQYF
. TRBV5-6 CASSILGVEGEQYF
TRBJ2-7 TRBV7-2 CASSFLGVLAGEQYF
TRBJ2-5 TRBV20-1 CSARDGGGVNNEQYF
TRBJ2-1 TRBV9 CASSVAGGGNNEQFF
TRBJ2-1 TRBV12-3/TRBV12-4 CASTPQGGGDEQFF
TRBJ1-1 TRBV12-3/TRBV12-4 CASSRQTGVEAFF
. TRBV10-3 CAISEQGLGEQYF
TRBJ2-1 TRBV29-1 CSGKSSYNEQFF
TRBJ1-1 TRBV5-1 CASSAADLGNTEAFF
TRBJ2-1 TRBV6-1 CANARFGAYNEQFF
TRBJ2-6 TRBV3-1 CASSPVVLGANVLTF
TRBJ2-3 TRBV12-3/TRBV12-4 CASRGGARGNTQYF
TRBJ1-1 TRBV4-1 CASSPPTGAMNTEAFF